The 6 T cell receptor beta chains in this list originate from one sample, sequenced in a study of vaccination effects on CD4 cells after COVID-19. Their recognized antigens are unknown. Within the ViraFEST assay, antigen-specific CD4+ T cells underwent expansion with viral peptide pools prior to sequencing. Having been cultured for approximately ten days, the cells underwent CD4+ T cell isolation. Vaccine recipients, nucleocapsid antibody negative, had no prior SARS-CoV-2 infection. Assay: immunoSEQ multiplex PCR; the TCRdb copy retains only in-frame clones and omits some. The sample lists 30,000 to 35,000 clones; more than 70% were seen once. The sequencing here drew on CD4+ T cells from PBMCs cultured with HCoV-OC43 spike peptides, taken before COVID-19 vaccination. Subset meaning: HCoV-OC43 spike overlapping peptide pool stimulation. These receptors were taken from a human donor who received a COVID-19 vaccine.

The chain uses TRBV27 and TRBJ2-7; perhaps TRBD1 as D (5 bases). The V end was cut by 2 bases, the J end by 2 bases, with 13 bases between. The CDR3 is 15 residues long. Germline CDR1 and CDR2: MNHEY and SMNVEV (reference sequence). For the CDR3, the DNA is TGTGCCAGCAGTTTAAGGGCGTCAGGGCCCTACGAGCAGTACTTC. Translation gives CASSLRASGPYEQYF.

CDR3 loop: CASSTTGGANGYTF. The CDR3 region has the DNA TGTGCCAGCAGCACAACAGGGGGCGCGAATGGCTACACCTTC. The chain recombines TRBV28 with TRBJ1-2, with 9 positions matching TRBD1. Germline V gene lookup returns CDR1 MDHEN and CDR2 SYDVKM. This CDR3 has 14 amino acids. V shed 6 bases, J shed 6 bases, and the junction held 8 bases outside the gene matches.

The CDR3 region is CASSARGWSSYEQYF. DNA for the CDR3: TGTGCCAGCAGTGCAAGGGGCTGGAGCTCCTACGAGCAGTACTTC. V is TRBV2 and J is TRBJ2-7; possible D gene TRBD1, 5 bases. This CDR3 contains 15 residues. Germline V lookup: CDR1 SNHLY, CDR2 FYNNEI. V lost 4 bases to trimming and J lost 0 bases, with 13 bases between them.

The V gene is TRBV29-1, the J gene TRBJ1-2, with TRBD1 matching 10 bases. Trimming at V came to 7 bases and at J to 5 bases, leaving 7 bases not matched to a gene. Germline-derived CDR1 and CDR2 are SQVTM and ANQGSEA. There are 13 residues in the CDR3. CDR3 sequence (DNA): TGCAGCGGCCTGACAGGGGGCGAGTATGGCTACACCTTC. Translated, it gives CSGLTGGEYGYTF.

The V call is TRBV9, the J call TRBJ2-2; TRBD1 matches at 7 bases. The CDR3 totals 15 residues. Germline CDR1 and CDR2: SGDLS and YYNGEE. The ends lost 0 bases at V and 7 bases at J; junction bases unmatched: 6. CDR3 loop: CASSVVGGRGGELFF. For the CDR3, the DNA is TGTGCCAGCAGCGTAGTAGGGGGCCGGGGCGGGGAGCTGTTTTTT.

This clone was detected a few times. This chain links TRBV7-2 with TRBJ2-3, with TRBD2 identical over 10 bases. The CDR3 loop spans 15 amino acids. The V gene end was trimmed by 1 base and the J gene end by 3 bases; junction bases not matched to a gene: 1. Germline V gene data show CDR1 as SGHTA and CDR2 as FQGNSA. The CDR3 loop reads CASSLEAGGTDTQYF. The CDR3 nucleotides read TGTGCCAGCAGCTTAGAAGCGGGAGGGACAGATACGCAGTATTTT.